This T cell receptor beta chain derives from a study of shared clonotypes between healthy human individuals. Overall study results and limits: Among a handful of donors, approximately 5% of naive CD4 clonotypes were found in common. Relative to clonotypes present in all four donors, those not shared had lower generation probabilities. Memory subsets had estimated richness that was generally smaller than that of naive subsets.

The germline gives CDR1 WNHNN, CDR2 SYGVQD (reference sequence). V was clipped by 6 bases and J by 5 bases; unmatched bases: 7. The length of the CDR3 is 14 residues. An approximately 200 ng quantity of DNA, about 30,000 T cell genomes, went into the sorted-subset replicate PCRs. Clones were sequenced by immunoSEQ multiplex PCR, and TCRdb holds only the in-frame ones, with some missing. The sample carries 2 million to 3 million clones, 93% recorded once. Of note for this clone: Its specificity is not known.

The chain employs TRBV10-1 and TRBJ1-5; 7 bases fit TRBD1. Sequenced: naive CD4+ T cells from PBMCs. Indicated subset: CD45RA+ positively selected. The clonotype comes from a young man in good health. Some clones in this sample may be carry-over from other donors' samples. CDR3 residues: CASSLPRGDQPQHF. CDR3 bases: TGCGCCAGCAGCCTACCCAGGGGGGATCAGCCCCAGCATTTT.